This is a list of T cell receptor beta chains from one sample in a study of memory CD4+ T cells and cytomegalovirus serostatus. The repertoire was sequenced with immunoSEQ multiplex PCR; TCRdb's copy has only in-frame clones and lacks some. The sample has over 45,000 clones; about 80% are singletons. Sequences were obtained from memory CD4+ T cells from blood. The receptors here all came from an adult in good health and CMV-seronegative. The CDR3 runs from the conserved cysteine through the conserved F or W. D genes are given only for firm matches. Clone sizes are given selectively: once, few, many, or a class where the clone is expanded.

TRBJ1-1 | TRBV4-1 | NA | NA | CASSQVRVNTEAFF | TGCGCCAGCAGCCAAGTCAGGGTGAACACTGAAGCTTTCTTT
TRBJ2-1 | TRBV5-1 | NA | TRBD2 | CASTIAGGNEQFF | TGCGCCAGCACGATCGCCGGGGGGAATGAGCAGTTCTTC
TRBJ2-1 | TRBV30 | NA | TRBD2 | CAWSVMTSGVLHEQFF | TGTGCCTGGAGTGTAATGACTAGCGGGGTTTTACATGAGCAGTTCTTC
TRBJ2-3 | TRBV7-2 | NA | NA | CASTLRDTQYF | TGTGCCAGCACCCTCCGTGATACGCAGTATTTT
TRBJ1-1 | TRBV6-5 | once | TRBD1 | CASSYPSGTGATEAFF | TGTGCCAGCAGTTACCCTTCCGGGACAGGGGCGACTGAAGCTTTCTTT
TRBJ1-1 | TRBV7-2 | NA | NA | CASSLKGGTEAFF | TGTGCCAGCAGCTTAAAAGGGGGCACTGAAGCTTTCTTT
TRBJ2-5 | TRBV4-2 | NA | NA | CASSPGEETQYF | TGTGCCAGCAGCCCAGGAGAAGAGACCCAGTACTTC
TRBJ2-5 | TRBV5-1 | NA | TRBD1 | CASSLSGGQETQYF | TGCGCCAGCAGCTTGTCAGGGGGCCAAGAGACCCAGTACTTC
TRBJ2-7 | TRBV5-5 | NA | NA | CASSSQGSHEQYF | TGTGCCAGCAGCTCACAGGGAAGCCACGAGCAGTACTTC
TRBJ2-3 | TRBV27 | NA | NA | CASSFWSADTQYF | TGTGCCAGCAGTTTTTGGAGTGCAGATACGCAGTATTTT
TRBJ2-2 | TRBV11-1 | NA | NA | CASSLRGPGELFF | TGTGCCAGCAGCTTAAGAGGGCCCGGGGAGCTGTTTTTT
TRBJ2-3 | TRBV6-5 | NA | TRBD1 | CASSPGGRRTDTQYF | TGTGCCAGCAGTCCAGGGGGCCGACGCACAGATACGCAGTATTTT
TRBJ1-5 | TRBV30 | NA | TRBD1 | CAWSMGQRNQPQHF | TGTGCCTGGAGTATGGGACAGCGCAATCAGCCCCAGCATTTT
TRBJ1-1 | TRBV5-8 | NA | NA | CASSRIHRVSEAFF | TGTGCCAGCAGCCGCATCCACAGGGTTTCTGAAGCTTTCTTT
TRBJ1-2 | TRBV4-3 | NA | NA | CASSQDVRGRGYTF | TGCGCCAGCAGCCAAGATGTCCGGGGTCGGGGCTACACCTTC
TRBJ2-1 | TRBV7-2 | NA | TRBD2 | CASSPRLAGATSSYNEQFF | TGTGCCAGCAGCCCCAGACTAGCGGGGGCCACAAGCTCCTACAATGAGCAGTTCTTC
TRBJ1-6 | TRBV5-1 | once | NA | CASSLLGAHSPLHF | TGCGCCAGCAGCTTGCTGGGGGCACATTCACCCCTCCACTTT
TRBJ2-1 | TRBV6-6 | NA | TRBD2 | CASGPGTSGYNEQFF | TGTGCCAGCGGACCCGGGACTAGCGGGTACAATGAGCAGTTCTTC
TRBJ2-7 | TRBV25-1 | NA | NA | CASRQAGSYEQYF | TGTGCCAGCAGACAGGCAGGGTCCTACGAGCAGTACTTC
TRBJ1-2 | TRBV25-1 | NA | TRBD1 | CASSVKGGGGYTF | TGTGCCAGCAGTGTTAAAGGGGGCGGTGGCTACACCTTC
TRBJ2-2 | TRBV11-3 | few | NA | CASSLGGGRMNTGELFF | TGTGCCAGCAGCTTAGGGGGCGGCAGGATGAACACCGGGGAGCTGTTTTTT
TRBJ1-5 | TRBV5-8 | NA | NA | CASSFMGGRSNQPQHF | TGTGCCAGCAGCTTCATGGGGGGAAGGAGCAATCAGCCCCAGCATTTT
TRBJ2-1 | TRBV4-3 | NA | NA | CASSQDHYNEQFF | TGCGCCAGCAGCCAAGATCACTACAATGAGCAGTTCTTC
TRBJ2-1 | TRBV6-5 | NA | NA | CASSYELGSSYNEQFF | TGTGCCAGCAGTTACGAACTGGGAAGCTCCTACAATGAGCAGTTCTTC
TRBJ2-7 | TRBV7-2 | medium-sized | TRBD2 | CASSPRRGLVIGKGYEQYF | TGTGCCAGCAGCCCCAGGCGGGGACTAGTCATAGGTAAAGGCTACGAGCAGTACTTC